Listed here is a single TCR beta chain. Its specific antigen is unknown. Per-nucleotide qualities are absent, and no much larger clonotype sits a single base away. This entry belongs to a study of glioma-infiltrating T cells after dendritic cell vaccination (dated by TCRdb to 2015 to 2016). With regard to the full study: A cohort of approximately 15 glioblastoma patients from Phase I and II dendritic cell vaccination trials was included, of whom 9 were newly diagnosed and 6 had recurrent disease. TCR sequencing metrics, including TIL content and tumor-blood repertoire overlap, were correlated with survival after dendritic cell vaccination. In glioblastoma patients vaccinated with dendritic cells, deep sequencing of TCR beta CDR3 regions served to measure the amount of tumor-infiltrating lymphocytes and to compare repertoires between tumor and blood. Three intradermal dendritic cell vaccine injections were administered to patients at biweekly intervals in the arm below the axilla. Autologous tumor lysate-pulsed dendritic cell vaccination was administered to the patients between about 2003 and 2012. The vaccine was prepared from monocyte-derived dendritic cells that were cultured for seven days with IL-4 and GM-CSF and then pulsed overnight with autologous tumor lysate.

TCRB CDR3 regions were amplified from roughly 1.8 ug genomic DNA, or all available DNA if less, using the immunoSEQ assay. For multiplex PCR, 60 forward primers for TCR V beta segments and 13 reverse primers for J beta segments were used. To estimate reads per starting template, synthetic control templates were spiked into each sample at limiting dilution. The Illumina HiSeq System generated sequencing reads of 87 bp. The paper's data handling went like this. PCR and sequencing errors were removed by merging closely related sequences with a nearest neighbor algorithm. TCR overlap was measured as the percentage of unique tumor TCR beta sequences also present in the same patient's peripheral blood. TCRdb limited this immuneACCESS table to in-frame rearrangements with V and J called. A share of clones is missing; checked studies link under half to unresolved V genes, and the rest is unexplained. V, J and clone size are taken as reported in that table, and D and trimming were inferred from the DNA itself. The sample profile shows just under 100,000 clones; around 80% of them were found once. The ten largest make up approximately 5.4% of the sample.

What the research found in general, with its limitations: Longer time to progression and overall survival after dendritic cell vaccination were predicted by higher estimated pretreatment TIL content. The response model built on TCR overlap across three groups was characterized as speculative, with prospective validation still needed. The cohort was small and heterogeneous, with few patients having full blood and tumor sets and even fewer initial-recurrent tumor pairs. No direct relationship between TCR clonality and survival was found, suggesting a diverse polyclonal response may matter.

From a lookup of the germline V gene (reference sequence), CDR1 and CDR2 are MNHEY and SMNVEV. Taken from cysteine to phenylalanine, the CDR3 has 13 residues. CDR3 DNA is the only sequence kept; it has 39 bases, read in frame from the first base. The junction shows trimming of 3 bases on V and 1 base on J, plus 7 bases between the germline ends. The label giving this sample's time point can be read as: after dendritic cell vaccination, including at tumor progression/relapse. Selection of patients required sufficient residual fresh-frozen tumor tissue and over two years of available survival data. Molecular status otherwise varied across the glioblastoma patients, but none of them carried an isocitrate dehydrogenase mutation. PBMC were collected before vaccination, two weeks after the third vaccination, and at tumor progression when it occurred. Genomic DNA was extracted with the Qiagen DNeasy Blood extraction Kit.

This specimen consisted of blood, obtained after dendritic cell vaccination. The source of this sequence is a human donor with glioblastoma. Here the chain combines TRBV27 and TRBJ2-7, with the D gene not confidently named. This receptor has the CDR3 CASSFIQSYEQYF. The nucleotides read TGTGCCAGCAGTTTTATCCAGTCCTACGAGCAGTACTTC.